The text below deals with one TCR beta chain. The trim removed 3 bases at V and 7 bases at J, leaving 3 bases unmatched. CDR1 and CDR2 (germline): SGHVS, FNYEAQ. CDR3 size: 14 residues. The data derive from a study of blood T cell repertoires in COVID-19. The authors' processing: The authors estimated nucleated cell counts from reference gene primer amplification. Here immunoSEQ multiplex PCR was the method, and the copy in TCRdb shows in-frame clones only, minus some. That table supplies the V and J calls and clone size; D and trimming were determined from the DNA. The table includes 100,000 or so clones, over 75% detected once.

The rearrangement links TRBV7-6 to TRBJ2-1, with 10 positions matching TRBD2. The origin of this receptor is a man aged 45-65 years with acute or convalescent COVID-19. The sample consisted of peripheral blood. The CDR3 region has the DNA TGTGCCAGCAGCTTGAGCGGGGGGGGGAATGAGCAGTTCTTC. It encodes CASSLSGGGNEQFF.